The present T cell receptor beta chain was sequenced within a study of blood T cell repertoires in COVID-19. This clone has only one observation. Profiled with immunoSEQ multiplex PCR; TCRdb holds only in-frame clones, not every one. This repertoire shows 200,000 to 250,000 clones, 70% to 90% found once; its top ten account for about 4.8%. CDR1 and CDR2 from the germline V gene are MNHNY and SVGAGI (reference sequence). The CDR3 sequence is 15 residues long. V lost 6 bases and J 0 bases, leaving 9 bases between the germline ends. The V call is TRBV6-6, the J call TRBJ1-6; D gene uncertain. Input material: peripheral blood. This clonotype was sampled from a woman in her thirties or forties with acute or convalescent COVID-19. The chain's CDR3 is CASSAKSSYNSPLHF. Here the CDR3 DNA reads TGTGCCAGCAGCGCAAAGAGCTCCTATAATTCACCCCTCCACTTT.